Listed here are 26 T cell receptor beta chains from one sample, sequenced in a study of early T cells in non-severe SARS-CoV-2 infection. TCRdb reprocessed the 5' RACE reads with MiXCR, giving one entry per CDR3 protein. The sample lists some 28,000 distinct CDR3 sequences, about 4.6% occurring once. Sequencing was carried out using whole blood. The source is an adult who was a healthcare worker with PCR-confirmed SARS-CoV-2 infection or an uninfected control (not recorded which).

This clonotype was seen ten or more times. V is TRBV25-1 and J is TRBJ1-5; the D is unclear. The CDR3 is 13 amino acids. The V end lost 2 bases, the J end lost 7 bases, and 9 bases lay between the germline ends. Germline lookup yields CDR1 MGHDK and CDR2 SYGVNS. The CDR3 coding sequence is TGTGCCAGCAGTGAAGGGGAGCGCCAGCCCCAGCATTTT. Protein: CASSEGERQPQHF.

This clonotype was observed many times. The chain uses TRBV6-1 and TRBJ1-1; D not resolved. The CDR3 has 14 residues. Germline CDR1 MNHNS, CDR2 SASEGT. V lost 3 bases to trimming and J lost 0 bases, with 8 bases between them. CDR3 bases: TGTGCCAGCAGTGAGCCAGCCATGAACACTGAAGCTTTCTTT. This sequence encodes CASSEPAMNTEAFF.

The sample holds many counts of this clonotype. The gene calls are TRBV5-1 and TRBJ2-7, with TRBD1 as a possible D gene (5 bases). V lost 3 bases and J lost 0, with 7 bases in between. The CDR3 runs 13 residues. Germline V gives CDR1 SGHRS, CDR2 YFSETQ. The CDR3 DNA follows: TGCGCCAGCAGCTCTCAGGGCTCCTACGAGCAGTACTTC. Protein sequence: CASSSQGSYEQYF.

This clonotype was detected many times. The chain joins TRBV9 to TRBJ2-3; no reliable D call. Trimming pared 4 bases from V and 8 bases from J, leaving 11 bases between. CDR1 SGDLS and CDR2 YYNGEE come from the germline V gene. There are 12 residues in the CDR3. The CDR3: CASSPPRGTQYF. CDR3 sequence (DNA): TGTGCCAGCAGCCCCCCTCGTGGTACGCAGTATTTT.

This clonotype was detected many times. The CDR3 DNA sequence: TGTGCCAGCAGCTTGGTAGGGGGGGCCCGGCAGTACTTC. As protein: CASSLVGGARQYF. This chain uses TRBV5-8 with TRBJ2-5; possibly TRBD2 for D (7 bases). V shed 0 bases and J shed 11 bases, with 14 bases lying between them. CDR3 length equals 13 residues. Germline loops: CDR1 SGHTS, CDR2 YDEGEE.

Judged by abundance, this clonotype is medium-sized (0.01 to 0.1%). The chain is built from TRBV3-1 and TRBJ2-7, with D possibly being TRBD1 (5 bases). Germline CDR1 reads LGHDT; CDR2 reads YNNKEL (reference sequence). The CDR3 loop spans 13 amino acids. The V end was cut by 5 bases, the J end by 6 bases, with 14 bases between. The CDR3 DNA follows: TGTGCCAGCAGCAACTCCAGGGTACCCGAGCAGTACTTC. This codes for CASSNSRVPEQYF.

This clonotype turned up a few times. In nucleotides, the CDR3 is TGTGCCAGCAGCGGAGAGGGCCGCCCCGGGGGAGGCTATGGCTACACCTTC. This encodes CASSGEGRPGGGYGYTF. The chain recombines TRBV9 with TRBJ1-2, with D perhaps TRBD1 (5 bases). CDR1 and CDR2 from the germline V gene are SGDLS and YYNGEE. The CDR3 is 17 amino acids. V dropped 3 bases and J dropped 4 bases, with 22 bases sitting between them. The variable domain in full, completed from reference TRBV9 and TRBJ1-2, reads DSGVTQTPKHLITATGQRVTLRCSPRSGDLSVYWYQQSLDQGLQFLIQYYNGEERAKGNILERFSAQQFPDLHSELNLSSLELGDSALYFCASSGEGRPGGGYGYTFGSGTRLTVV.

This clonotype was detected ten times or more. The V call is TRBV18, the J call TRBJ2-7, with a possible D match to TRBD2 (5 bases). Per the germline V gene, CDR1 is KGHSH and CDR2 is LQKENI. The CDR3 consists of 15 residues. Deletions cut 6 bases from V and 4 bases from J, with 19 bases between. The DNA for the CDR3 is TGTGCCAGCTCCCATTCGGCCGGGGATCAATACGAGCAGTACTTC. Amino acid sequence: CASSHSAGDQYEQYF. The full variable domain, its missing parts supplied by reference TRBV18 and TRBJ2-7, is NAGVMQNPRHLVRRRGQEARLRCSPMKGHSHVYWYRQLPEEGLKFMVYLQKENIIDESGMPKERFSAEFPKEGPSILRIQQVVRGDSAAYFCASSHSAGDQYEQYFGPGTRLTVT.

As concerns this clonotype: This sequence may be a read error, since a much larger clone differs from it by one base. This is likely a read error, given that the CDR3 carries no conserved phenylalanine or tryptophan at its end. The rearrangement links TRBV2 to TRBJ2-3; D not certain. Per germline, CDR1 SNHLY and CDR2 FYNNEI. The CDR3 extends over 10 amino acids. The V gene lost 7 bases and the J gene lost 5 bases, with 4 bases spanning the gap. The CDR3 loop reads CASNGDTQYL. The CDR3 DNA reads as TGTGCCAGCAATGGAGATACGCAGTATCTT.

There are many counts of this clonotype. This chain connects TRBV18 to TRBJ2-7; 9 bases agree with TRBD1. Losses at the gene ends were 3 bases for V and 2 bases for J; bases not matched to a gene: 5. The CDR3 sequence is 15 residues long. CDR1 is KGHSH, CDR2 LQKENI, per germline. The chain's CDR3 is CASSPSGQGTYEQYF. DNA of the CDR3: TGTGCCAGCTCACCCAGTGGACAGGGGACCTACGAGCAGTACTTC. Full variable domain (outside the CDR3, taken from reference TRBV18 and TRBJ2-7): NAGVMQNPRHLVRRRGQEARLRCSPMKGHSHVYWYRQLPEEGLKFMVYLQKENIIDESGMPKERFSAEFPKEGPSILRIQQVVRGDSAAYFCASSPSGQGTYEQYFGPGTRLTVT.

This clonotype was recorded many times. The chain is built from TRBV3-1 and TRBJ2-1, with a tentative D call TRBD2 (5 bases). In germline, CDR1 is LGHDT, CDR2 YNNKEL (reference sequence). This CDR3 has 14 residues. V dropped 1 base and J dropped 7 bases, with 11 bases sitting between them. The CDR3 here is CASSQGDWRNEQFF. CDR3 nucleotide sequence: TGTGCCAGCAGCCAAGGCGATTGGAGGAATGAGCAGTTCTTC.

The chain couples TRBV6-2 or TRBV6-3 to TRBJ1-5, with 7 bases that match TRBD1. The CDR3 has 15 amino acids. From germline, CDR1 is MNHEY and CDR2 SVGEGT. Unmatched junction bases numbered 5, after V lost 6 bases and J lost 0 bases. In DNA, the CDR3 is TGTGCCAGCAGAGGGACAGATTATAGCAATCAGCCCCAGCATTTT. Protein product: CASRGTDYSNQPQHF.

This clonotype was detected ten times or more. The chain employs TRBV3-1 and TRBJ1-5; possibly TRBD1 for D (5 bases). The CDR3 contains 13 residues. CDR1 and CDR2 from the germline V gene are LGHDT and YNNKEL (reference sequence). CDR3 residues: CAPGTKSNQPQHF. DNA for the CDR3: TGTGCTCCGGGGACGAAGAGCAATCAGCCCCAGCATTTT.

This clonotype was seen at least ten times. The V call is TRBV2, the J call TRBJ2-2, with D uncertain. CDR1 is SNHLY and CDR2 is FYNNEI in the germline V gene. Trimming took off 8 bases at V and 5 bases at J, with 12 bases between the two ends. The CDR3 loop spans 13 amino acids. CDR3: CASRGTVTGELFF. The CDR3 DNA sequence: TGTGCCAGCCGCGGAACGGTTACCGGGGAGCTGTTTTTT.

This chain joins TRBV5-4 and TRBJ1-1; TRBD1 is a possible D gene (6 bases). CDR1 SGHNT and CDR2 YYREEE come from the germline V gene (reference sequence). Trimming stripped 4 bases from V and 4 bases from J, with 23 bases between. The CDR3 spans 17 residues. This CDR3 reads CASSPPAGVGLSTEAFF. The CDR3 nucleotides read TGTGCCAGCAGCCCCCCGGCAGGGGTTGGGCTAAGCACTGAAGCTTTCTTT.

This clonotype has a count of ten or more. The genes are TRBV30 and TRBJ1-1, with a weak D call TRBD1 (5 bases). The CDR3 is 13 residues long. The V gene's germline CDR1 is GTSNPN and CDR2 SVGIG (reference sequence). V dropped 3 bases and J dropped 2 bases, with 10 bases sitting between them. CDR3 region: CAWRRDPNTEAFF. The CDR3 DNA reads as TGTGCCTGGAGAAGGGACCCTAACACTGAAGCTTTCTTT.

V gene TRBV5-6 combines with J gene TRBJ2-7, with D perhaps matching TRBD2 (6 bases). Germline CDR1 SGHDT, CDR2 YYEEEE. The CDR3 extends over 13 amino acids. V lost 4 bases to trimming and J lost 7 bases, with 15 bases between them. The CDR3: CASSTGTPFEQYF. CDR3 in DNA: TGTGCCAGCAGCACCGGGACTCCCTTTGAGCAGTACTTC.

This clonotype appeared many times. The J gene is TRBJ2-7, the V gene TRBV11-2, with 10 bases matching TRBD1. V lost 5 bases, J lost 6 bases, and 10 bases stayed unmatched. Germline V gene sequence: CDR1 SGHAT, CDR2 FQNNGV. The CDR3 sequence is 15 residues long. This CDR3 reads CASSRSGTGAREQYF. The CDR3 nucleotides are TGTGCCAGCAGCCGAAGTGGGACAGGGGCTCGCGAGCAGTACTTC.

Of note for this clonotype: Germline is not matched at one junction end, which may reflect a read error. V is TRBV27 and J is TRBJ2-7; D is unclear. The CDR3 contains 14 residues. Germline CDR1 is MNHEY and CDR2 is SMNVEV (reference sequence). CDR3 DNA: TGTGCCAGCAGTTTATTGGGTGTGGGGTACGAGCAGCACTTC. Encoded protein: CASSLLGVGYEQHF.

In its sample, this clonotype was seen many times. The rearrangement links TRBV2 to TRBJ2-3, with D perhaps assigned TRBD1 or TRBD2 (5 bases each). The CDR3 sequence is 14 residues long. Germline CDR1 SNHLY, CDR2 FYNNEI. V lost 8 bases and J 1 base, leaving 13 bases between the germline ends. In DNA form, the CDR3 reads TGTGCCAGCGCGTGGGACGGGGGCACAGATACGCAGTATTTT. Translating gives CASAWDGGTDTQYF.

This clonotype was picked up many times. The CDR3 protein is CASSSPVGDTQYF. The CDR3, as DNA: TGTGCCAGCAGTTCCCCCGTTGGTGATACGCAGTATTTT. The chain combines TRBV28 with TRBJ2-3; no clear D. Germline V gene lookup returns CDR1 MDHEN and CDR2 SYDVKM. The CDR3 covers 13 residues. The V and J ends lost 4 bases and 6 bases respectively, with 11 bases between them.

This clonotype came up many times. The gene calls are TRBV9 and TRBJ1-4, with a tentative D call TRBD1 (6 bases). Per germline, CDR1 SGDLS and CDR2 YYNGEE. The length of the CDR3 is 13 residues. V lost 5 bases, J lost 6 bases, and 11 bases lay in between. This CDR3 is CASRRTADEKLFF. The DNA of the CDR3 is TGTGCCAGCAGACGGACAGCAGATGAAAAACTGTTTTTT.

This clonotype was observed a few times. The chain couples TRBV11-2 to TRBJ2-7; D perhaps matches TRBD2 (6 bases). With 4 bases removed from V and 3 bases from J, the gap between germline ends came to 13 bases. This CDR3 contains 14 residues. Germline CDR1 is SGHAT and CDR2 is FQNNGV. The CDR3 DNA is TGTGCCAGCAGCTCCGGCGGGACCTACTACGAGCAGTACTTC. Protein: CASSSGGTYYEQYF.

This clonotype was detected many times. The chain has TRBV3-1 and TRBJ2-5; no clear D gene. The germline gives CDR1 LGHDT, CDR2 YNNKEL (reference sequence). V shed 1 base and J shed 9 bases, with 3 bases lying between them. This CDR3 has 10 residues. The CDR3 nucleotides read TGTGCCAGCAGCCAAGTGGCCCAGTACTTC. Its translation is CASSQVAQYF.

V gene TRBV6-6 combines with J gene TRBJ2-3; possibly TRBD2 for D (5 bases). The germline gives CDR1 MNHNY, CDR2 SVGAGI (reference sequence). V lost 2 bases to trimming and J lost 2 bases, with 14 bases between them. This CDR3 is built from 16 residues. The CDR3 is CASSYPLGGPTDTQYF. The CDR3 region has the DNA TGTGCCAGCAGTTACCCCCTCGGCGGGCCCACAGATACGCAGTATTTT.

This clonotype has at least ten counts. The gene calls are TRBV3-1 and TRBJ2-5; D perhaps matches TRBD2 (7 bases). The CDR3 contains 19 residues. From germline, CDR1 is LGHDT and CDR2 YNNKEL (reference sequence). Trimming took 1 base from V and 2 from J, leaving 23 bases between them. The CDR3 bases are TGTGCCAGCAGCCAAGTAACGTATATTTGGCGGGGGCAACAAGAGACCCAGTACTTC. Translated, it gives CASSQVTYIWRGQQETQYF.